This T cell receptor beta chain came from a study of blood T cell repertoires in COVID-19. Clones were sequenced by immunoSEQ multiplex PCR, and TCRdb holds only the in-frame ones, with some missing. Here the sample spans around 250,000 clones, over 70% being singletons. The V and J ends lost 4 bases and 3 bases, in that order; junction bases with no gene match: 9. CDR3 length: 15 amino acids. Germline-derived CDR1 and CDR2 are SGHNT and YYREEE (reference sequence). Patients in Seattle were enrolled during active infection, then followed longitudinally. Sequencing was carried out using peripheral blood. The V gene is TRBV5-4, the J gene TRBJ1-2, with 7 bases lining up with TRBD1. The TCR comes from a woman aged 70-85 years with COVID-19, enrolled during active disease. CDR3 DNA sequence: TGTGCCAGCAGCCGTTCACCGGGGACAGACTATGGCTACACCTTC. Residues: CASSRSPGTDYGYTF.